Presented here are 31 T cell receptor beta chains from one specimen sequenced in a study of read filtering for tumor transcriptome and immune sequencing. This library used about 400 ng RNA and molecular barcoded adaptors spanning alpha/delta and beta/gamma chains. Each CDR3 protein is one row after TCRdb ran MiXCR on the reads. This table has some 120,000 distinct CDR3 sequences, roughly 13% appearing once. The sequencing input was a population of CD138-negative cells sorted from bone marrow. These receptors were collected from a donor older than 35 with multiple myeloma.

Many counts were recorded for this clonotype. This sequence joins TRBV13 and TRBJ1-5; 7 bases agree with TRBD1. Germline V gives CDR1 PRHDT, CDR2 FYEKMQ (reference sequence). This CDR3 is 16 amino acids long. J lost 0 bases, V lost 6 bases, and 8 bases had no gene match. The CDR3 region is CASSRGGQYSNQPQHF. The CDR3 DNA is TGTGCCAGCAGTAGGGGGGGACAGTATAGCAATCAGCCCCAGCATTTT.

In this sample, this clonotype turned up a few times. The J gene is TRBJ2-1, the V gene TRBV24-1; 7 bases are a match to TRBD1. Germline trimming cut 3 bases from V and 8 bases from J; bases unmatched to any gene: 9. Per the germline V gene, CDR1 is KGHDR and CDR2 is SFDVKD. The CDR3 contains 15 residues. DNA for the CDR3: TGTGCCACCAGTGATACCAAGACAGGGAAGGATGAGCAGTTCTTC. Encoded protein: CATSDTKTGKDEQFF.

Details on this clonotype: A single base separates this from a much larger clone, so it may be a read error. The CDR3 DNA reads as TGTGCCAGCAGCTGGGGGACGGCCGGCACTGAAGCTCTCTTT. Translation: CASSWGTAGTEALF. The V gene is TRBV11-2, the J gene TRBJ1-1; weak D call: TRBD1 (5 bases). This CDR3 has 14 amino acids. Germline lookup yields CDR1 SGHAT and CDR2 FQNNGV. The full variable domain, completed using reference TRBV11-2 and TRBJ1-1, is EAGVAQSPRYKIIEKRQSVAFWCNPISGHATLYWYQQILGQGPKLLIQFQNNGVVDDSQLPKDRFSAERLKGVDSTLKIQPAKLEDSAVYLCASSWGTAGTEALFGQGTRLTVV.

The table lists this clonotype with a few counts. V usage is TRBV11-3 and J usage is TRBJ2-5, with 12 nucleotides matching TRBD2. Trimming cost V 4 bases and J 0 bases; bases outside gene matches: 3. CDR1 SGHNT and CDR2 YENEEA come from the germline V gene. CDR3 length equals 16 residues. CDR3 residues: CASSYGLAGNQETQYF. The CDR3 region has the DNA TGTGCCAGCAGCTACGGACTAGCGGGAAACCAAGAGACCCAGTACTTC.

Turning to this clonotype: Given a much more abundant clone one base away, this may be a read error. This rearrangement joins TRBV11-3 to TRBJ2-3, with 7 bases fitting TRBD2. CDR3 length: 14 residues. J gave up 4 bases and V 5 bases, and 6 bases lay outside the gene matches. CDR1 SGHNT and CDR2 YENEEA come from the germline V gene. The CDR3 coding sequence is TGTGCCAGCAGCGCGGGAGTTAGCGCAGATACGCAGTATTTT. Translated, it gives CASSAGVSADTQYF. Full variable domain (outside the CDR3, taken from reference TRBV11-3 and TRBJ2-3): EAGVVQSPRYKIIEKKQPVAFWCNPISGHNTLYWYLQNLGQGPELLIRYENEEAVDDSQLPKDRFSAERLKGVDSTLKIQPAELGDSAVYLCASSAGVSADTQYFGPGTRLTVL.

The table lists this clonotype with many counts. V is TRBV2 and J is TRBJ2-7, with 10 bases fitting TRBD2. CDR1 and CDR2 (germline): SNHLY, FYNNEI. V was clipped by 7 bases and J by 4 bases; unmatched bases: 7. The CDR3 contains 14 residues. The CDR3 bases are TGTGCCAGCAACCAGGGACTAGCGTATTACGAGCAGTACTTC. Its translation is CASNQGLAYYEQYF.

This clonotype has ten or more counts. The CDR3 loop is CASSLGLAADTQYF. As DNA, the CDR3 is TGTGCCAGCAGCTTGGGACTAGCCGCAGATACGCAGTATTTT. The chain couples TRBV7-9 to TRBJ2-3; 9 bases agree with TRBD2. J was trimmed by 4 bases and V by 3 bases; bases with no gene match: 2. Per the germline V gene, CDR1 is SEHNR and CDR2 is FQNEAQ (reference sequence). This CDR3 has 14 residues.

This clonotype was observed a handful of times. The chain joins TRBV28 to TRBJ2-3; the D gene is possibly TRBD2 (6 bases). V shed 8 bases and J shed 2 bases, with 17 bases lying between them. The CDR3 consists of 15 residues. CDR1 MDHEN and CDR2 SYDVKM come from the germline V gene. The CDR3 is CASESDSGHTDTQYF. CDR3 DNA: TGTGCCAGCGAAAGTGATAGCGGCCACACAGATACGCAGTATTTT.

This clonotype was observed at least ten times. The V and J genes are TRBV10-2 and TRBJ2-1; 9 bases align to TRBD1. This CDR3 region has 14 residues. Trimming at V came to 8 bases and at J to 6 bases, leaving 8 bases not matched to a gene. The germline V gene encodes CDR1 WSHSY and CDR2 SAAADI. The CDR3 DNA is TGCGCCAGCGAGACAGGGGGTATAATCAATGAGCAGTTCTTC. It encodes CASETGGIINEQFF.

This clonotype appeared many times. CDR3 amino acids: CSVGVQETQYF. The CDR3 region has the DNA TGCAGCGTTGGGGTACAAGAGACCCAGTACTTC. The V call is TRBV29-1, the J call TRBJ2-5; D gene ambiguous. This CDR3 is 11 amino acids long. V was cut by 4 bases and J by 2 bases, with 5 bases left in between. Germline CDR1 reads SQVTM; CDR2 reads ANQGSEA.

This clonotype was detected many times. The rearrangement joins TRBV5-1 to TRBJ1-2; D unresolved. Germline loops: CDR1 SGHRS, CDR2 YFSETQ. With 0 bases removed from V and 6 bases from J, the gap between germline ends came to 15 bases. CDR3 length equals 15 residues. Here the CDR3 DNA reads TGCGCCAGCAGCTTGGTAGGAGGGAAGGAGGATGGCTACACCTTC. It yields the protein CASSLVGGKEDGYTF. The variable domain in full, completed from reference TRBV5-1 and TRBJ1-2, reads KAGVTQTPRYLIKTRGQQVTLSCSPISGHRSVSWYQQTPGQGLQFLFEYFSETQRNKGNFPGRFSGRQFSNSRSEMNVSTLELGDSALYLCASSLVGGKEDGYTFGSGTRLTVV.

This clonotype was recorded at least ten times. The chain has TRBV10-3 and TRBJ2-2; possible D gene TRBD1, 6 bases. Per germline, CDR1 ENHRY and CDR2 SYGVKD. This CDR3 is 13 amino acids long. Trimming shortened V by 9 bases and J by 0 bases, and 8 bases separated the two germline ends. DNA of the CDR3: TGTGCCATAGGGACACCGAACACCGGGGAGCTGTTTTTT. Protein sequence: CAIGTPNTGELFF.

This clonotype was seen ten or more times. The genes are TRBV12-3 or TRBV12-4 and TRBJ2-7; TRBD2 matches at 12 bases. The J segment lost 2 bases and the V segment lost 5 bases, leaving 4 bases of the junction unmatched. CDR3 length equals 15 residues. The CDR3 DNA sequence: TGTGCCAGCAGTCCACTAGCGGGAGGAACCTACGAGCAGTACTTC. Amino acids: CASSPLAGGTYEQYF.

About this clonotype: Just one base apart from a much larger clone, this may be a read error. The CDR3 ends on some other residue instead of the conserved phenylalanine or tryptophan, so this is likely a read error. The chain couples TRBV20-1 to TRBJ1-1, with TRBD1 matching over 8 bases. The CDR3 runs 13 residues. With V trimmed by 3 bases and J by 3 bases, 3 bases remained unmatched. In germline, CDR1 is DFQATT, CDR2 SNEGSKA (reference sequence). The CDR3 sequence: CSASRQGHTEAFS. The CDR3 DNA is TGCAGTGCTAGTCGACAGGGGCACACTGAAGCTTTCTCT.

This clonotype came up a few times. The chain combines TRBV11-2 with TRBJ2-7; D possibly uses TRBD1 or TRBD2 (5 bases each). Trimming pared 3 bases from V and 2 bases from J, leaving 11 bases between. Germline V gene lookup returns CDR1 SGHAT and CDR2 FQNNGV. The CDR3 extends over 14 amino acids. DNA for the CDR3: TGTGCCAGCAGCTTCCGGGACGGCCCCTACGAGCAGTACTTC. Protein sequence: CASSFRDGPYEQYF.

This clonotype has a count of ten or more. The chain joins TRBV5-1 to TRBJ1-1, with D perhaps matching TRBD1 (5 bases). The V end lost 6 bases, the J end lost 3 bases, and 9 bases lay between the germline ends. Germline CDR1 and CDR2: SGHRS and YFSETQ. The CDR3 sequence is 12 residues long. As DNA, the CDR3 is TGCGCCAGCATCGGAGGGGACACTGAAGCTTTCTTT. Protein product: CASIGGDTEAFF. Full variable domain (rest looked up from reference TRBV5-1 and TRBJ1-1): KAGVTQTPRYLIKTRGQQVTLSCSPISGHRSVSWYQQTPGQGLQFLFEYFSETQRNKGNFPGRFSGRQFSNSRSEMNVSTLELGDSALYLCASIGGDTEAFFGQGTRLTVV.

This clonotype was recorded many times. This chain links TRBV7-2 with TRBJ2-3; unclear D gene. Trimming pared 2 bases from V and 5 bases from J, leaving 17 bases between. The CDR3 extends over 16 amino acids. Germline CDR1 reads SGHTA; CDR2 reads FQGNSA. The CDR3 coding sequence is TGTGCCAGCAGCTTACAGACACCCGATATGGGAGATACGCAGTATTTT. Translating gives CASSLQTPDMGDTQYF.

This clonotype was observed at least ten times. The chain employs TRBV5-1 and TRBJ2-3; a weak D match, TRBD2 (6 bases). CDR3 length: 16 residues. The V gene's germline CDR1 is SGHRS and CDR2 YFSETQ. Between the trimmed V and J ends, which lost 1 base and 2 bases, there was a span of 14 bases. CDR3 nucleotides: TGCGCCAGCAGCTTGAAGATTGCGGGGCCCACAGATACGCAGTATTTT. This gives the protein CASSLKIAGPTDTQYF.

This clonotype occurred many times. This chain links TRBV11-2 with TRBJ2-1, with D maybe TRBD2 (6 bases). The germline V gene has CDR1 SGHAT and CDR2 FQNNGV. The CDR3 totals 16 residues. V lost 0 bases to trimming and J lost 4 bases, with 13 bases between them. Here the CDR3 reads CASSLDPIGGYNEQFF. DNA for the CDR3: TGTGCCAGCAGCTTAGACCCCATCGGGGGATACAATGAGCAGTTCTTC.

The chain uses TRBV27 and TRBJ1-6; a possible D gene is TRBD1 (5 bases). V lost 6 bases and J lost 7, with 19 bases in between. CDR1 and CDR2 from the germline V gene are MNHEY and SMNVEV (reference sequence). The CDR3 sequence is 16 residues long. The CDR3 is CASSKYRSNPNSPLHF. Written as DNA, the CDR3 is TGTGCCAGCAGCAAGTACAGGAGTAATCCGAATTCACCCCTCCACTTT.

A note on this clonotype: A read error may be the cause here, since a much bigger clone is one base away. The V call is TRBV7-9, the J call TRBJ2-6; no clear D gene. The V end lost 2 bases, the J end lost 0 bases, and 8 bases lay between the germline ends. The germline V gene encodes CDR1 SEHNR and CDR2 FQNEAQ (reference sequence). The CDR3 covers 16 residues. CDR3 in DNA: TGTGCCAGCAGCTTAAATTTGACCTCTGGGGCCAACGTCCTGACTTTC. Encoded protein: CASSLNLTSGANVLTF.

Points on this clonotype: A much larger clone lies a single base off, so this may be a read error. This chain uses TRBV6-5 with TRBJ1-5; 11 nucleotides line up with TRBD1. Germline trimming cut 4 bases from V and 6 bases from J; bases unmatched to any gene: 5. This CDR3 has 15 amino acids. The germline gives CDR1 MNHEY, CDR2 SVGAGI. CDR3 DNA: TGTGCCAGCAGTTTACGGGGACAGGGGGGTCAGCCCCAGCATTTT. Its protein product is CASSLRGQGGQPQHF.

This clonotype has at least ten counts. This chain uses TRBV7-9 with TRBJ1-4; 9 nucleotides align to TRBD1. After removal of 6 bases from V and 7 bases from J, the junction contained 18 bases not matched to a gene. CDR3 size: 18 residues. Per the germline V gene, CDR1 is SEHNR and CDR2 is FQNEAQ (reference sequence). The CDR3 DNA reads as TGTGCCAGCAGACGAGGCCGGGGAAAACAGGGGGCGGCTGAAAAACTGTTTTTT. Its translation: CASRRGRGKQGAAEKLFF.

In this sample, this clonotype turned up many times. The J gene is TRBJ2-1, the V gene TRBV29-1; 10 nucleotides align to TRBD2. CDR3 length: 15 residues. With V trimmed by 3 bases and J by 8 bases, 10 bases remained unmatched. Germline loops: CDR1 SQVTM, CDR2 ANQGSEA. CDR3 nucleotide sequence: TGCAGCGTTGATTATAGGGCTAGCGGGAGCCATGAGCAGTTCTTC. Residues: CSVDYRASGSHEQFF.

This clonotype was counted ten times or more. CDR3 coding DNA: TGTGCCAGCAGTTACGGGTACCAGAGCACAGATACGCAGTATTTT. It yields the protein CASSYGYQSTDTQYF. The genes are TRBV6-6 and TRBJ2-3; D gene ambiguous. The V gene lost 2 bases and the J gene lost 0 bases, with 9 bases spanning the gap. This CDR3 contains 15 residues. Looked up from germline, CDR1 is MNHNY and CDR2 is SVGAGI (reference sequence).

This clonotype has a count of ten or more. V is TRBV4-2 and J is TRBJ2-1; 8 bases are shared with TRBD2. The V gene end was trimmed by 1 base and the J gene end by 8 bases; junction bases not matched to a gene: 7. This CDR3 comprises 15 residues. CDR1 LGHNA and CDR2 YNFKEQ come from the germline V gene. This chain's CDR3 is CASSQGQLAVDEQFF. CDR3 coding DNA: TGTGCCAGCAGCCAAGGGCAACTAGCGGTGGATGAGCAGTTCTTC.

At least ten counts were recorded for this clonotype. The CDR3 spells CASSSTSTDTQYF. The CDR3 bases are TGTGCCAGCAGCTCAACTAGCACAGATACGCAGTATTTT. The J gene is TRBJ2-3, the V gene TRBV7-3; no definite D call. CDR1 is SGHTA, CDR2 FQGTGA, per germline. CDR3 length: 13 amino acids. V was shortened by 4 bases and J by 0 bases, with 5 bases between the two germline ends.

This clonotype came up many times. J is TRBJ2-6 and V is TRBV4-1; D possibly corresponds to TRBD1 (5 bases). There are 17 residues in the CDR3. The germline V and J ends were trimmed by 6 bases and 4 bases, with 19 bases remaining between them. Germline assignment: CDR1 MGHRA and CDR2 YSYEKL. CDR3 sequence: CASSQASGNPGANVLTF. The DNA of the CDR3 is TGCGCCAGCAGTCAGGCGTCAGGGAATCCCGGGGCCAACGTCCTGACTTTC.

About this clonotype itself: A much bigger clone sits one base away, suggesting this may be a read error. This chain joins TRBV12-5 and TRBJ1-1; no clear D gene. This CDR3 contains 12 residues. CDR1 LGHNT and CDR2 FRNRAP come from the germline V gene. CDR3 DNA: TGTGCTAGTGGTTTGACGGGAGTTGAAGCTTCCTTT. Translating gives CASGLTGVEASF.

This clonotype was found many times. The rearrangement joins TRBV11-2 to TRBJ2-1; 9 bases are shared with TRBD2. Germline assignment: CDR1 SGHAT and CDR2 FQNNGV. There are 15 residues in the CDR3. With V trimmed by 4 bases and J by 8 bases, 9 bases remained unmatched. CDR3 loop: CASSSLAGVSYEQFF. In DNA form, the CDR3 reads TGTGCCAGCAGCTCATTAGCGGGAGTTTCCTATGAGCAGTTCTTC. The full variable domain, rest sourced from reference TRBV11-2 and TRBJ2-1, is EAGVAQSPRYKIIEKRQSVAFWCNPISGHATLYWYQQILGQGPKLLIQFQNNGVVDDSQLPKDRFSAERLKGVDSTLKIQPAKLEDSAVYLCASSSLAGVSYEQFFGPGTRLTVL.

In its sample, this clonotype was seen many times. The chain has TRBV18 and TRBJ1-1; D call uncertain. Per the germline V gene, CDR1 is KGHSH and CDR2 is LQKENI. The length of the CDR3 is 17 residues. Between the trimmed V and J ends, which lost 1 base and 3 bases, there was a span of 18 bases. The CDR3 loop reads CASSPQIAGDGDTEAFF. CDR3 sequence (DNA): TGTGCCAGCTCACCACAAATTGCCGGAGATGGGGACACTGAAGCTTTCTTT.